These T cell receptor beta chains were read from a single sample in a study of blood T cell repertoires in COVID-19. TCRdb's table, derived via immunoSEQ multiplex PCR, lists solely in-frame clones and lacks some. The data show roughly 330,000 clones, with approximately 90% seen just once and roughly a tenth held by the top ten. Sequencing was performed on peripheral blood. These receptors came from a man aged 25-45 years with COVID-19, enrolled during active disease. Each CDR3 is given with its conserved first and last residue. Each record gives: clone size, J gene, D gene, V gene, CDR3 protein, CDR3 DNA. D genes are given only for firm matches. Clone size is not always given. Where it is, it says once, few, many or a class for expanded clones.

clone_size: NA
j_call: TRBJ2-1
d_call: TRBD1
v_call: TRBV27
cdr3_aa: CASSPRTGTGEQFF
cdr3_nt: TGTGCCAGCAGTCCCCGGACAGGGACTGGCGAGCAGTTCTTC

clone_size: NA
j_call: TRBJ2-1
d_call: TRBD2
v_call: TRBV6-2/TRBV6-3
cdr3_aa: CASSYPGTSGRHEQFF
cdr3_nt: TGTGCCAGCAGTTACCCCGGGACTAGCGGGAGGCATGAGCAGTTCTTC

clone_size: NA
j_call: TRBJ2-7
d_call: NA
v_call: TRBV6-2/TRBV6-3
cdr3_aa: CASSYSGTGEVSYEQYF
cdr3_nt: TGTGCCAGCAGTTACTCGGGGACGGGGGAAGTTAGCTACGAGCAGTACTTC

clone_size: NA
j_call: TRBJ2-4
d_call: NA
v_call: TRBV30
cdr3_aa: CAWTGEVAQYF
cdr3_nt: TGTGCCTGGACCGGGGAGGTCGCTCAGTACTTC

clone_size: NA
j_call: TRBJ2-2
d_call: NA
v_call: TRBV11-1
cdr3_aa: CASSLMLVGTGELFF
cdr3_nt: TGTGCCAGCAGCTTAATGCTAGTCGGCACCGGGGAGCTGTTTTTT

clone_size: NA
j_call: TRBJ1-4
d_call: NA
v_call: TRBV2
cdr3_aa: CASSESGQLNEKLFF
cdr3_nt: TGTGCCAGCAGTGAGAGTGGGCAGCTTAATGAAAAACTGTTTTTT

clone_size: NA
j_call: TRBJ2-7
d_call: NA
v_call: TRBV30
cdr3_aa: CAWSVKEGYEQYF
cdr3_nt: TGTGCCTGGAGTGTTAAAGAGGGCTACGAGCAGTACTTC

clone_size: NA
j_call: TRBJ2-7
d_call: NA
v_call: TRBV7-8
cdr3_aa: CASSFISGSSYEQYF
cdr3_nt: TGTGCCAGCAGCTTTATTTCGGGGAGCTCCTACGAGCAGTACTTC

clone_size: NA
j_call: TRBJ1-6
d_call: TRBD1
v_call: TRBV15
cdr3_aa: CATSRGGQFVSPLHF
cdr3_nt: TGTGCCACCAGCAGAGGGGGACAGTTCGTTTCACCCCTCCACTTT

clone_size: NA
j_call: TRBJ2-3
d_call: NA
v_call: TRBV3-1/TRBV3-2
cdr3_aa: CASSPQGADTQYF
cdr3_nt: TGTGCCAGCAGCCCCCAGGGTGCAGATACGCAGTATTTT

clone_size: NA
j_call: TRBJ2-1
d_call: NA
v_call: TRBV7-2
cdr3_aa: CASRTKAVNEQFF
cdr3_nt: TGTGCCAGCAGAACGAAAGCGGTCAATGAGCAGTTCTTC

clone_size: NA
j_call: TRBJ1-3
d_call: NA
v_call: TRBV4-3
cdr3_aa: CASSQDGGFGGNTIYF
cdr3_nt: TGCGCCAGCAGCCAAGATGGAGGATTCGGTGGAAACACCATATATTTT

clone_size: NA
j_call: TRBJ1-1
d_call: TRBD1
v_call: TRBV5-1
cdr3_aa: CASSEQGLMNTEAFF
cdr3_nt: TGCGCCAGCAGCGAACAGGGGCTCATGAACACTGAAGCTTTCTTT

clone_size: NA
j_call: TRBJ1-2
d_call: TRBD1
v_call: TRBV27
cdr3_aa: CASSLSQGIYYGYTF
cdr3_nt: TGTGCCAGCAGCCTCTCACAGGGGATATACTATGGCTACACCTTC

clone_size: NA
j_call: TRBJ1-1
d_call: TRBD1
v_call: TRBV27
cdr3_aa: CASSLGDSNTEAFF
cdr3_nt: TGTGCCAGCAGTTTAGGGGACAGTAACACTGAAGCTTTCTTT

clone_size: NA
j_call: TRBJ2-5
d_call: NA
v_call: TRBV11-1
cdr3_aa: CASSGGAYQETQYF
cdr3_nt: TGTGCCAGCAGCGGAGGGGCCTACCAAGAGACCCAGTACTTC

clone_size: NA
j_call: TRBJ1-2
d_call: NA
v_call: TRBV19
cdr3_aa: CASSLTGNYGYTF
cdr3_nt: TGTGCCAGTAGCCTGACAGGTAACTATGGCTACACCTTC

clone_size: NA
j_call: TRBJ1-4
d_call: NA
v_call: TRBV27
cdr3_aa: CASSSSGNPNEKLFF
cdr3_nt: TGTGCCAGCAGTTCTTCAGGGAACCCCAATGAAAAACTGTTTTTT

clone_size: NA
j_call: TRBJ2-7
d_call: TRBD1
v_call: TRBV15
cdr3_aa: CATSRTGMGQGSEQYF
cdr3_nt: TGTGCCACCAGCAGAACAGGGATGGGACAGGGGAGCGAGCAGTACTTC

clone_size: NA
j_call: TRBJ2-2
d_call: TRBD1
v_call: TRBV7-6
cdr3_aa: CASSILTGGTGELFF
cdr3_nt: TGTGCCAGCAGCATCCTGACAGGGGGAACCGGGGAGCTGTTTTTT

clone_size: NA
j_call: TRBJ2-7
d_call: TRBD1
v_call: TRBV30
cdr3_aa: CAHRGDRSGEQYF
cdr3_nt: TGTGCCCACAGGGGGGACCGGAGTGGCGAGCAGTACTTC

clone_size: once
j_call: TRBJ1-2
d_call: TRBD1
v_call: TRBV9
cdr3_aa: CASSAPGQGEVLTF
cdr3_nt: TGTGCCAGCAGCGCCCCCGGACAGGGAGAGGTTCTCACCTTC

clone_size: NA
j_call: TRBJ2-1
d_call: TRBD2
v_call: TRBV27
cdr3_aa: CASSRDYIYNEQFF
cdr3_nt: TGTGCCAGCAGTAGGGACTATATTTACAATGAGCAGTTCTTC

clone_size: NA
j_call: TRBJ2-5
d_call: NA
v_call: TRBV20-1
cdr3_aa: CSAAHKETQYF
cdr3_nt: TGCAGTGCAGCCCATAAAGAGACCCAGTACTTC

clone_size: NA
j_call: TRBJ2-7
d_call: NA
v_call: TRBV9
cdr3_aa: CASSVGGGTYEQYF
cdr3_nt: TGTGCCAGCAGCGTAGGAGGAGGGACCTACGAGCAGTACTTC

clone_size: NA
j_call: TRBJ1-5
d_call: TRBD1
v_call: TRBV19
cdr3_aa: CASRTTGGGGQPQHF
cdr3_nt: TGTGCCAGTAGAACGACAGGGGGCGGAGGGCAGCCCCAGCATTTT

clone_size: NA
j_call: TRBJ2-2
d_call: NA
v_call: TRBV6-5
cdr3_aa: CASSIKGGTGELFF
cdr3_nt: TGTGCCAGCAGTATAAAGGGAGGCACCGGGGAGCTGTTTTTT

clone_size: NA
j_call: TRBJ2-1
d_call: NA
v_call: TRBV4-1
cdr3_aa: CASSQDLVFNEQFF
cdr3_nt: TGCGCCAGCAGCCAAGATCTAGTGTTCAATGAGCAGTTCTTC

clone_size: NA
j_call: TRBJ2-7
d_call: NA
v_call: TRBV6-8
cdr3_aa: CASPKLGRIATYEQYF
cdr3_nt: TGTGCCAGCCCCAAACTAGGGAGGATAGCAACCTACGAGCAGTACTTC

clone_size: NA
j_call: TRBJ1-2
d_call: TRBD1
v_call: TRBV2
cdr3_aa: CASSDWDRGRYGYTF
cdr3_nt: TGTGCCAGCAGTGATTGGGACAGGGGAAGGTATGGCTACACCTTC

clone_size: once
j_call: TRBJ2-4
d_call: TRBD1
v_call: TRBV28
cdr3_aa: CASSSTVQGSLQYF
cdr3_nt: TGTGCCAGCAGTTCCACAGTACAGGGGAGTCTGCAGTACTTC

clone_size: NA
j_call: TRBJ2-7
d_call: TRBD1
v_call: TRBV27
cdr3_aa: CASSFRDSYEQYF
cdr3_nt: TGTGCCAGCAGTTTTCGGGACAGTTACGAGCAGTACTTC

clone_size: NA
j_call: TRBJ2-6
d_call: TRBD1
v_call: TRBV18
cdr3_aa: CASSYGQGAVGANVLTF
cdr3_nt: TGTGCCAGCTCCTACGGACAGGGGGCGGTTGGGGCCAACGTCCTGACTTTC

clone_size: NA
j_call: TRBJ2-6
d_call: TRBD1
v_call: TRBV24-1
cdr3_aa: CATSDPWGQGSSGANVLTF
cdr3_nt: TGTGCCACCAGTGATCCCTGGGGACAGGGGAGCTCTGGGGCCAACGTCCTGACTTTC

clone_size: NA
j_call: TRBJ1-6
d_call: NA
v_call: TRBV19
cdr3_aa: CASRVTGLNSPLHF
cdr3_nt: TGTGCCAGTAGGGTTACAGGGTTGAATTCACCCCTCCACTTT

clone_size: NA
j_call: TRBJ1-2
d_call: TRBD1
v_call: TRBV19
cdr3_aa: CASSITPGGYGYTF
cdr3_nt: TGTGCCAGTAGTATAACCCCAGGGGGCTATGGCTACACCTTC

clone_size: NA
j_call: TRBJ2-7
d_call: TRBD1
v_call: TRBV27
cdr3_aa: CASWNPAGGYEQYF
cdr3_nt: TGTGCCAGCTGGAACCCCGCAGGGGGCTACGAGCAGTACTTC